Sequencing of this T cell receptor (beta chain) was carried out in a study of blood T cell repertoires in COVID-19. About the research overall: The United States, Italy and Spain supplied acute and convalescent COVID-19 samples. T cells, B-cell-depleted T cells, or PBMCs supplied cDNA or gDNA.

Living in 24 US areas, the participants were between roughly 18 and 90 years of age. Libraries were prepared by immunoSEQ multiplex PCR; TCRdb keeps only in-frame clonotypes and omits some of them. The table includes around 150,000 clones, over 75% detected once. CDR3 size: 17 residues. Germline V gene data show CDR1 as SGHDT and CDR2 as YYEEEE. With V trimmed by 5 bases and J by 6 bases, 14 bases remained unmatched. The V call is TRBV5-6, the J call TRBJ2-3; 11 nucleotides match TRBD2. The sequence was obtained from a woman in her forties or fifties who had recovered from COVID-19. The sequenced material came from PBMCs or T cells enriched from blood (not recorded which). CDR3 nucleotide sequence: TGTGCCAGCAGTTCTGGCCTTAGCGGGGGGGCCAAGGATACGCAGTATTTT. This codes for CASSSGLSGGAKDTQYF.